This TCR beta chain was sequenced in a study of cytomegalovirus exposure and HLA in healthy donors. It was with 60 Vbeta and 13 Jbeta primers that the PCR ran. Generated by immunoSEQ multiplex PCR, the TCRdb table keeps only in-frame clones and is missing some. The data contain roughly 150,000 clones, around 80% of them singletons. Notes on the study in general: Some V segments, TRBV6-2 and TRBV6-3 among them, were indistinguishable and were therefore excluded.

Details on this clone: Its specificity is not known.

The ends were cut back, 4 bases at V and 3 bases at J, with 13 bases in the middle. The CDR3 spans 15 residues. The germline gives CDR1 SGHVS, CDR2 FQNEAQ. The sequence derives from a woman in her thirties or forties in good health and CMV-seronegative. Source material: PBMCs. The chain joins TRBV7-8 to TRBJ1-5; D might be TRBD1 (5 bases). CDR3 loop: CASSSVQAVNQPQHF. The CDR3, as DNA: TGTGCCAGCAGCTCAGTACAGGCCGTCAATCAGCCCCAGCATTTT.